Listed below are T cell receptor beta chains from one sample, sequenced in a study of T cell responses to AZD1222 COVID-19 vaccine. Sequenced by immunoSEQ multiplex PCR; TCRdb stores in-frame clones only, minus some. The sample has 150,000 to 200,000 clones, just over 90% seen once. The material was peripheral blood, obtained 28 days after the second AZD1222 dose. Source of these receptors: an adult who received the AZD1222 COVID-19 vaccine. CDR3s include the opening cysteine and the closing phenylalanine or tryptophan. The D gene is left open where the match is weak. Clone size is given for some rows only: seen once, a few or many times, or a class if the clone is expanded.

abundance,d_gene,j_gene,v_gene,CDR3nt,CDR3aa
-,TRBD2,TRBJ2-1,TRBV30,TGTGCCTGGAGTCCTGCGAGAACTAGCGGGGAGGCCCAGCAGTTCTTC,CAWSPARTSGEAQQFF
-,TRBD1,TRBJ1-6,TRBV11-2,TGTGCCAGCAGCTCAACCGAACAGGGGTATAATTCACCCCTCCACTTT,CASSSTEQGYNSPLHF
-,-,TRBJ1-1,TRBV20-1,TGCAGTGCTAGGAAAGGCACTGAAGCTTTCTTT,CSARKGTEAFF
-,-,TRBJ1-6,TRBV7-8,TGTGCCAGCAGCCTGGGGACTGTAGGGGAAAATTCACCCCTCCACTTT,CASSLGTVGENSPLHF
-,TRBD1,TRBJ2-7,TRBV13,TGTGCCAGCAGCTTCGGGACAGGGGGTATCGAGCAGTACTTC,CASSFGTGGIEQYF
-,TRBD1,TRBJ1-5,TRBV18,TGTGCCAGCTCACCATTGAACCTACAGGGGCTTCAGCCCCAGCATTTT,CASSPLNLQGLQPQHF
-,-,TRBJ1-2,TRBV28,TGTGCCAGCAGTGCGGACACCTCCCTTAACTATGGCTACACCTTC,CASSADTSLNYGYTF
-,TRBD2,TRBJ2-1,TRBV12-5,TGTGCTAGTGGCCGTAGCGGGGGTACGTACAATGAGCAGTTCTTC,CASGRSGGTYNEQFF
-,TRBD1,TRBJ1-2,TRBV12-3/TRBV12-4,TGTGCCAGCAGAGCAGACAGGGCGGACGGCTACACCTTC,CASRADRADGYTF
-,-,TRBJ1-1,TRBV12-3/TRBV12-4,TGTGCCCTAAAGGGCAGCCTGAACACTGAAGCTTTCTTT,CALKGSLNTEAFF
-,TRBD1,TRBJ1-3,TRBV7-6,TGTGCCAGCAGCTTAGGAGGAGGACAGGGGGCTCTGGCTGGAAACACCATATATTTT,CASSLGGGQGALAGNTIYF
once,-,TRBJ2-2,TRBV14,TGTGCCAGCAGCCGGCAAGCGAACACCGGGGAGCTGTTTTTT,CASSRQANTGELFF
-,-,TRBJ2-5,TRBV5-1,TGCGCCAGCAGCTTGGGCAGGGAATCTACCCAAGAGACCCAGTACTTC,CASSLGRESTQETQYF
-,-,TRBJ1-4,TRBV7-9,TGTGCCAGCAGCTACCCAACCGGGACAATGGATGAAAAACTGTTTTTT,CASSYPTGTMDEKLFF
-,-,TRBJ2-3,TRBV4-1,TGCGCCAGCAGCCTAATGGAGGCTAGCACAGATACGCAGTATTTT,CASSLMEASTDTQYF
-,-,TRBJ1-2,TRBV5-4,TGTGCCAGCAGCTTGGAGGGACTCTACACCTTC,CASSLEGLYTF
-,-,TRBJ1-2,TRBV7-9,TGTGCCAGCAGCTTAATGGAAGGGGAAAGCTATGGCTACACCTTC,CASSLMEGESYGYTF